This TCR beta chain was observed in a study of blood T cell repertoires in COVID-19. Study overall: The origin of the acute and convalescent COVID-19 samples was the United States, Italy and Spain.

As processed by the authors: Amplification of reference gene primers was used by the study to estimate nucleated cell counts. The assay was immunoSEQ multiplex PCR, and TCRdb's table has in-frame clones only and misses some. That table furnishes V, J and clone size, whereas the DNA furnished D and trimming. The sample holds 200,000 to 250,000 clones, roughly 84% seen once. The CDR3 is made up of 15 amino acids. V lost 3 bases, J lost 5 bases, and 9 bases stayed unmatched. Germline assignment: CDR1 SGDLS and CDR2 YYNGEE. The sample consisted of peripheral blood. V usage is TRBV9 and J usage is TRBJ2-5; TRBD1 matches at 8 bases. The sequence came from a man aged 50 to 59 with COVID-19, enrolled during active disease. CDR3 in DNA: TGTGCCAGCAGCGCAGCAGGGGGCAGGGGGGAGACCCAGTACTTC. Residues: CASSAAGGRGETQYF.